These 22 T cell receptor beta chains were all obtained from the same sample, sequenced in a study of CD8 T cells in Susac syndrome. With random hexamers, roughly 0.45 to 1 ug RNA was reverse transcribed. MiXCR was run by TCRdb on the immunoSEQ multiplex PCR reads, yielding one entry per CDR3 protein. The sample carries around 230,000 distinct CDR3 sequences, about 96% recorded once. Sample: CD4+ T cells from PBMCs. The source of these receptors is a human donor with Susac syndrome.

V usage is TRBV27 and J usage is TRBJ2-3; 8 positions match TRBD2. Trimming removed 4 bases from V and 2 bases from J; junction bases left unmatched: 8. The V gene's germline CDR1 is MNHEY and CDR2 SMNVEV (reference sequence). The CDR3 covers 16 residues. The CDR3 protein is CASSSPRGGYTDTQYF. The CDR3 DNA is TGTGCCAGCAGTTCACCACGGGGGGGGTACACAGATACGCAGTATTTT.

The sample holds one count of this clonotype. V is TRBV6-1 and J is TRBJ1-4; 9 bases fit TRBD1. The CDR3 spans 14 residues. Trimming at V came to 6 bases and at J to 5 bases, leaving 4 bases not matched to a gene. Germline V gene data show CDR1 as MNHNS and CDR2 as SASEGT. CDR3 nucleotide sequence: TGTGCCAGCAGCTACAGGGGGCCGAATGAAAAACTGTTTTTT. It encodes CASSYRGPNEKLFF.

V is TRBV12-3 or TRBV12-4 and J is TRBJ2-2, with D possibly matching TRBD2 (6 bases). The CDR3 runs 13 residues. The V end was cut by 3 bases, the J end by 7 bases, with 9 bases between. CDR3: CASSFGTFGELFF. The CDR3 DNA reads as TGTGCCAGCAGTTTCGGGACTTTCGGGGAGCTGTTTTTT.

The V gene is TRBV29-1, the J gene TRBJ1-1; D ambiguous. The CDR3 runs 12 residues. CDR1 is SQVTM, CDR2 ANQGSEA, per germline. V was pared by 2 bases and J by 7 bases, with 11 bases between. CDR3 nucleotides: TGCAGCGTTGAACCTGGTCCGCTTGAAGCTTTCTTT. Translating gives CSVEPGPLEAFF.

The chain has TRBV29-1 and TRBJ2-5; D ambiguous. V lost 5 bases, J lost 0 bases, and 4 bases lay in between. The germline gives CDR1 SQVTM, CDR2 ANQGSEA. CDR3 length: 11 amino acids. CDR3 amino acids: CSVRDQETQYF. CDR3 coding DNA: TGCAGCGTTCGGGACCAAGAGACCCAGTACTTC.

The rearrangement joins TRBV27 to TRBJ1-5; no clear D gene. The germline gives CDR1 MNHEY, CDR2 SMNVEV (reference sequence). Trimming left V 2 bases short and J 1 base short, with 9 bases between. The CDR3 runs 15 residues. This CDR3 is CASSLRPQSNQPQHF. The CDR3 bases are TGTGCCAGCAGTTTACGTCCCCAGAGCAATCAGCCCCAGCATTTT.

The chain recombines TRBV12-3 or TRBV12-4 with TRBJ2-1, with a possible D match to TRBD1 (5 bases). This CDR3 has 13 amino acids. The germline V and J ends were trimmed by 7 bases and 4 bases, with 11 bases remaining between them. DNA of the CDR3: TGTGCCAGCAAGACAGCCCTATACAATGAGCAGTTCTTC. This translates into CASKTALYNEQFF.

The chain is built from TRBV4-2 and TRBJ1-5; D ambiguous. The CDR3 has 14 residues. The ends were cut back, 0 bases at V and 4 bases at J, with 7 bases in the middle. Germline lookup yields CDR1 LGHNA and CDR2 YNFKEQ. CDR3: CASSQDLGNQPQHF. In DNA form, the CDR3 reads TGTGCCAGCAGCCAAGACCTAGGAAATCAGCCCCAGCATTTT.

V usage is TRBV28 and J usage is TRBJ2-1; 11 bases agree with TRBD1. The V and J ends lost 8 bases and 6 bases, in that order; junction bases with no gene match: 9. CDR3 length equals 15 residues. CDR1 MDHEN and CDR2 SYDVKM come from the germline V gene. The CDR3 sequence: CASFSEGTGGNEQFF. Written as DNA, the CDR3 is TGTGCCAGCTTCTCCGAGGGGACAGGGGGCAATGAGCAGTTCTTC.

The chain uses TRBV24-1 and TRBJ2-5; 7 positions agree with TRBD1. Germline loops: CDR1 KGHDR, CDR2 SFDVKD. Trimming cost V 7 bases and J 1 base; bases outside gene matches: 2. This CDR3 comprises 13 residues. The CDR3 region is CATSGTVQETQYF. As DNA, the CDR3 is TGTGCCACCAGCGGGACAGTCCAAGAGACCCAGTACTTC.

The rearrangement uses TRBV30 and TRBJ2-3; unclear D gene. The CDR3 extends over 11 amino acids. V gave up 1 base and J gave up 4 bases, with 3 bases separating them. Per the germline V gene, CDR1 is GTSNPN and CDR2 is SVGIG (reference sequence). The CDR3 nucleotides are TGTGCCTGGAGTGGGGCAGATACGCAGTATTTT. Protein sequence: CAWSGADTQYF. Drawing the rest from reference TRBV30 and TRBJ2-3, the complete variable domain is SQTIHQWPATLVQPVGSPLSLECTVEGTSNPNLYWYRQAAGRGLQLLFYSVGIGQISSEVPQNLSASRPQDRQFILSSKKLLLSDSGFYLCAWSGADTQYFGPGTRLTVL.

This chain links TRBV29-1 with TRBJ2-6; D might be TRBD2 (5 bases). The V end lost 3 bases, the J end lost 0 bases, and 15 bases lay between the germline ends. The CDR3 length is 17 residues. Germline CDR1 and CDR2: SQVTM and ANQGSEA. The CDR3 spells CSVDAGGSRSGANVLTF. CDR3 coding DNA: TGCAGCGTTGATGCGGGTGGTTCCCGCTCTGGGGCCAACGTCCTGACTTTC. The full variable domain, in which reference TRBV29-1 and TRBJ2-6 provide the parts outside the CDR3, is SAVISQKPSRDICQRGTSLTIQCQVDSQVTMMFWYRQQPGQSLTLIATANQGSEATYESGFVIDKFPISRPNLTFSTLTVSNMSPEDSSIYLCSVDAGGSRSGANVLTFGAGSRLTVL.

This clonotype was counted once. The CDR3, as DNA: TGCAGCGTGGGGGAAGCAGGGCGTCAGCCCCAGCATTTT. Translation gives CSVGEAGRQPQHF. The rearrangement links TRBV29-1 to TRBJ1-5; D is perhaps TRBD1 (5 bases). With 6 bases removed from V and 6 bases from J, the gap between germline ends came to 15 bases. This CDR3 contains 13 residues. Germline V gene lookup returns CDR1 SQVTM and CDR2 ANQGSEA.

CDR3 in DNA: TGCGCCAGCAGTAGACTAGCGGGAGCCGGGGAGCTGTTTTTT. It codes for CASSRLAGAGELFF. This chain connects TRBV4-1 to TRBJ2-2; TRBD2 aligns across 12 bases. Germline CDR1 MGHRA, CDR2 YSYEKL. The V gene end was trimmed by 6 bases and the J gene end by 6 bases; junction bases not matched to a gene: 2. This CDR3 is built from 14 residues.

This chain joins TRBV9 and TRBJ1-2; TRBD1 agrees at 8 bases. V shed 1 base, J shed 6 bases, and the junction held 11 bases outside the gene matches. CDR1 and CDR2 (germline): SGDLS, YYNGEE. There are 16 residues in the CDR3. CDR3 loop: CASSVLAGGVVDGYTF. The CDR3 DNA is TGTGCCAGCAGCGTATTGGCAGGGGGCGTGGTAGATGGCTACACCTTC.

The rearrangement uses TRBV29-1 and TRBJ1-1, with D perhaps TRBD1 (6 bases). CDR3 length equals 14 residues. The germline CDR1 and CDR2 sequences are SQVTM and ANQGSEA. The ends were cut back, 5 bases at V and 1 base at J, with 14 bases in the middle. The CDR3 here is CSVTDSPTNTEAFF. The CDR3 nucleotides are TGCAGCGTTACGGACAGCCCAACGAACACTGAAGCTTTCTTT.

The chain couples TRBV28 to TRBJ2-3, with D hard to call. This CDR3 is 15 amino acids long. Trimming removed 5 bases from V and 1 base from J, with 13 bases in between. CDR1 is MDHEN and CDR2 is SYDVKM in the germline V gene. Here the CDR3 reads CASSPPYLGTDTQYF. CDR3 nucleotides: TGTGCCAGCAGTCCTCCCTATCTGGGCACAGATACGCAGTATTTT.

In DNA, the CDR3 is TGTGCCAGCAGCCCCCCTCCACAGAACATTCAGTACTTC. Translated, it gives CASSPPPQNIQYF. The chain combines TRBV7-3 with TRBJ2-4; D remains ambiguous. Germline CDR1 and CDR2: SGHTA and FQGTGA. The CDR3 is 13 residues long. V shed 5 bases and J shed 7 bases, with 12 bases lying between them.

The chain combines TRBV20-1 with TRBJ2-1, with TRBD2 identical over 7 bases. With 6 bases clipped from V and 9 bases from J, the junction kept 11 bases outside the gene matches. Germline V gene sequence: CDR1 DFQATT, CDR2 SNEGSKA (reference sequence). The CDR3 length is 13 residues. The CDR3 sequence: CSAQEAGVVEQFF. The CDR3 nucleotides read TGCAGTGCCCAGGAGGCGGGAGTGGTTGAGCAGTTCTTC.

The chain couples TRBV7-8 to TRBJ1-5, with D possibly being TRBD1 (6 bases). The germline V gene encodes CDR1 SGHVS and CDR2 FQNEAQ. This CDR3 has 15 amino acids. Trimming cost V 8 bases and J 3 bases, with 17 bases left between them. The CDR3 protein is CASQRIRGNNQPQHF. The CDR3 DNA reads TGTGCCAGCCAAAGGATCAGGGGCAACAATCAGCCCCAGCATTTT.

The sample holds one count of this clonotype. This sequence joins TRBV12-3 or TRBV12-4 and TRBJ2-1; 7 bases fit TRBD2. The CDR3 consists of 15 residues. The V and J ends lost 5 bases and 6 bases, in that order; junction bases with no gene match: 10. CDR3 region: CASSQNPGLGNEQFF. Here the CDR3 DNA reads TGTGCCAGCAGTCAAAATCCCGGACTAGGCAATGAGCAGTTCTTC.

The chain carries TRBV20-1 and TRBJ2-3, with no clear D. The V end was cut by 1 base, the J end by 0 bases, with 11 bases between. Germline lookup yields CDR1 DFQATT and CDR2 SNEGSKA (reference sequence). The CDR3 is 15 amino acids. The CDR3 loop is CSARVRPASTDTQYF. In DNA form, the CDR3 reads TGCAGTGCTAGAGTTCGTCCTGCTAGCACAGATACGCAGTATTTT.